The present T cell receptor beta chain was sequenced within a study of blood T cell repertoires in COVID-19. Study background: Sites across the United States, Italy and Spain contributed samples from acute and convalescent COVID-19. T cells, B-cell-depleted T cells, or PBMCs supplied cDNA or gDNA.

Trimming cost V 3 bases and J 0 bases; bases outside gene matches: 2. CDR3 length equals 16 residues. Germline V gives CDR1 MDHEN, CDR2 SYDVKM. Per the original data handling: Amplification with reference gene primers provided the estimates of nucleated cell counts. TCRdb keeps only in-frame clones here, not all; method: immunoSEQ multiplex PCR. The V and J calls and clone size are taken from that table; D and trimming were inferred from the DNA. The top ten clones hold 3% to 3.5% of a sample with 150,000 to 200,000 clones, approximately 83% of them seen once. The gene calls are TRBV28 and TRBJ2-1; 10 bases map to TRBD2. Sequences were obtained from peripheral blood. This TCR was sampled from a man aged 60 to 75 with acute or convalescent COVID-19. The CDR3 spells CASSLASGSSYNEQFF. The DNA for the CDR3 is TGTGCCAGCAGTTTGGCTAGCGGGAGCTCCTACAATGAGCAGTTCTTC.